Listed below are T cell receptor beta chains from one sample, sequenced in a study of T cell responses to AZD1222 COVID-19 vaccine. TCRdb's table, derived via immunoSEQ multiplex PCR, lists solely in-frame clones and lacks some. Of 180,000 or so clones in the sample, about 89% were seen once. The sample was peripheral blood, taken 28 days after the second AZD1222 dose. These receptors all stem from an adult who received the AZD1222 COVID-19 vaccine. Both conserved end residues are part of each CDR3. D genes are given only for firm matches. Expanded clones get a size class; other rows say once, few or many, or leave the size out.

v_call	clone_size	d_call	j_call	cdr3_aa	cdr3_nt
TRBV29-1	.	.	TRBJ2-5	CSLKEWTAGETQYF	TGCAGCCTTAAGGAGTGGACAGCTGGGGAGACCCAGTACTTC
TRBV9	.	.	TRBJ1-2	CASSVEANYGYTF	TGTGCCAGCAGCGTCGAAGCTAACTATGGCTACACCTTC
TRBV5-1	.	TRBD1	TRBJ1-2	CASSLRTGGGYGYTF	TGCGCCAGCAGCCTTCGTACAGGGGGCGGCTATGGCTACACCTTC
TRBV19	.	.	TRBJ1-5	CASSPSKRGGNQPQHF	TGTGCCAGTAGTCCCTCGAAACGGGGAGGCAATCAGCCCCAGCATTTT
TRBV7-3	.	TRBD1	TRBJ1-3	CASSPQGQQSGNTIYF	TGTGCCAGCAGCCCCCAGGGACAGCAATCTGGAAACACCATATATTTT
TRBV6-2/TRBV6-3	.	.	TRBJ2-1	CASSYGRRYNEQFF	TGTGCCAGCAGTTATGGGCGGCGGTACAATGAGCAGTTCTTC
TRBV11-3	.	.	TRBJ2-2	CASGERGVGELFF	TGTGCCAGCGGGGAAAGAGGGGTCGGGGAGCTGTTTTTT
TRBV19	.	.	TRBJ1-2	CASSSRTWYSGYTF	TGTGCCAGTAGTTCAAGGACCTGGTACTCTGGCTACACCTTC
TRBV6-1	.	TRBD2	TRBJ2-3	CASSDLAGGPDTQYF	TGTGCCAGCAGTGATCTAGCGGGGGGGCCAGATACGCAGTATTTT
TRBV9	.	.	TRBJ1-4	CASSVGFVLNEKLFF	TGTGCCAGCAGCGTAGGATTTGTCTTGAATGAAAAACTGTTTTTT
TRBV19	.	TRBD1	TRBJ2-5	CASSIGGQGLETQYF	TGTGCCAGTAGTATAGGGGGACAGGGATTGGAGACCCAGTACTTC
TRBV11-2	.	.	TRBJ1-5	CASSQHQGRDQPQHF	TGTGCCAGCAGTCAACACCAGGGTCGGGACCAGCCCCAGCATTTT
TRBV7-6	few	.	TRBJ2-7	CASSFQGYEQYF	TGTGCCAGCAGCTTTCAGGGCTACGAGCAGTACTTC
TRBV10-3	.	.	TRBJ1-4	CAISESGPGKEKLFF	TGTGCCATCAGTGAGTCGGGCCCAGGGAAAGAAAAACTGTTTTTT
TRBV7-2	.	TRBD2	TRBJ2-5	CASSSNLGLAGSQETQYF	TGTGCCAGCAGCTCAAACTTGGGACTAGCGGGAAGCCAAGAGACCCAGTACTTC
TRBV4-2	.	.	TRBJ2-2	CASSRLRGANTGELFF	TGTGCCAGCAGCCGCCTCAGGGGGGCGAACACCGGGGAGCTGTTTTTT
TRBV18	.	TRBD2	TRBJ2-1	CASSPGTMVSRQFF	TGTGCCAGCTCACCAGGGACTATGGTTTCGAGGCAGTTCTTC
TRBV30	few	.	TRBJ1-4	CAWSVWGNGLFF	TGTGCCTGGAGTGTATGGGGGAATGGACTGTTTTTT
TRBV7-9	.	.	TRBJ2-5	CASSLAGSRETQYF	TGTGCCAGCAGCTTAGCGGGGAGTAGAGAGACCCAGTACTTC
TRBV9	.	.	TRBJ2-1	CASSLPGDEQFF	TGTGCCAGCAGCCTCCCAGGGGATGAGCAGTTCTTC
TRBV6-1	.	.	TRBJ1-5	CASSDGGGAGGNQPQHF	TGTGCCAGCAGTGATGGTGGGGGGGCAGGGGGCAATCAGCCCCAGCATTTT
TRBV18	.	TRBD2	TRBJ2-6	CASSRPLSGRAPGANVLTF	TGTGCCAGCTCACGCCCCCTTAGCGGGAGGGCACCTGGGGCCAACGTCCTGACTTTC
TRBV19	.	TRBD2	TRBJ2-7	CASSIELAEPYEQYF	TGTGCCAGTAGTATAGAACTAGCGGAACCCTACGAGCAGTACTTC
TRBV7-2	.	.	TRBJ1-5	CASSLAFAGGQPQHF	TGTGCCAGCAGCTTAGCGTTTGCTGGGGGTCAGCCCCAGCATTTT
TRBV5-1	.	.	TRBJ2-5	CASSLATTYQETQYF	TGCGCCAGCAGCTTGGCCACAACGTACCAAGAGACCCAGTACTTC
TRBV5-1	.	.	TRBJ1-5	CASSLGDQSGPQHF	TGCGCCAGCAGCTTGGGTGACCAGTCAGGCCCCCAGCATTTT
TRBV11-2	.	.	TRBJ1-1	CASSSRKMNTEAFF	TGTGCCAGCAGCTCTAGGAAAATGAACACTGAAGCTTTCTTT
TRBV27	.	TRBD2	TRBJ2-1	CASSPGTSTNEQFF	TGTGCCAGCAGCCCCGGGACTAGCACGAATGAGCAGTTCTTC
TRBV15	.	.	TRBJ2-3	CATSRGRAGPRGTDTQYF	TGTGCCACCAGCAGAGGCAGGGCTGGACCGAGGGGCACAGATACGCAGTATTTT
TRBV6-6	.	TRBD2	TRBJ2-7	CASSYPGTSGYEQYF	TGTGCCAGCAGTTACCCCGGGACTAGCGGGTACGAGCAGTACTTC
TRBV4-1	.	.	TRBJ1-1	CASSQEEWQGRRTEAFF	TGCGCCAGCAGCCAAGAGGAGTGGCAGGGACGAAGGACTGAAGCTTTCTTT
TRBV7-2	.	TRBD1	TRBJ2-7	CASSPDRGRYEQYF	TGTGCCAGCAGCCCGGACAGGGGGCGGTACGAGCAGTACTTC
TRBV9	.	.	TRBJ2-5	CASSAGRLVQETQYF	TGTGCCAGCAGCGCGGGACGGCTAGTCCAAGAGACCCAGTACTTC
TRBV27	.	.	TRBJ2-7	CASSLSTGGPSYEQYF	TGTGCCAGCAGTTTATCGACCGGGGGGCCCTCGTACGAGCAGTACTTC
TRBV7-9	.	TRBD1	TRBJ2-2	CASSTGDRGTGELFF	TGTGCCAGCAGCACCGGAGACAGGGGCACCGGGGAGCTGTTTTTT
TRBV3-1/TRBV3-2	.	.	TRBJ1-5	CASSKGLPSNQPQHF	TGTGCCAGCAGCAAAGGGCTCCCCTCCAATCAGCCCCAGCATTTT
TRBV19	.	TRBD1	TRBJ2-5	CASRPRQGAETQYF	TGTGCCAGTAGACCCCGACAGGGGGCGGAGACCCAGTACTTC